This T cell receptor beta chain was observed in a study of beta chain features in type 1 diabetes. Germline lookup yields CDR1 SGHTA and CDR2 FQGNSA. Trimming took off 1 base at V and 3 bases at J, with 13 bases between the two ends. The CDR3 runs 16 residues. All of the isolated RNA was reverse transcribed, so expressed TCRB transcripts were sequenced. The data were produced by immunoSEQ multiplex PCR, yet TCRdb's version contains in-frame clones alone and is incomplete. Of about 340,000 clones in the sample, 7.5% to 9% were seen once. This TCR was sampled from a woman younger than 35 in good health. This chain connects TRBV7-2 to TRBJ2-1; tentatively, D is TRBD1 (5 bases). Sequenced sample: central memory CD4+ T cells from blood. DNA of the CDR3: TGTGCCAGCAGCTTAGTAGGACACACAAGCTACAATGAGCAGTTCTTC. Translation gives CASSLVGHTSYNEQFF.